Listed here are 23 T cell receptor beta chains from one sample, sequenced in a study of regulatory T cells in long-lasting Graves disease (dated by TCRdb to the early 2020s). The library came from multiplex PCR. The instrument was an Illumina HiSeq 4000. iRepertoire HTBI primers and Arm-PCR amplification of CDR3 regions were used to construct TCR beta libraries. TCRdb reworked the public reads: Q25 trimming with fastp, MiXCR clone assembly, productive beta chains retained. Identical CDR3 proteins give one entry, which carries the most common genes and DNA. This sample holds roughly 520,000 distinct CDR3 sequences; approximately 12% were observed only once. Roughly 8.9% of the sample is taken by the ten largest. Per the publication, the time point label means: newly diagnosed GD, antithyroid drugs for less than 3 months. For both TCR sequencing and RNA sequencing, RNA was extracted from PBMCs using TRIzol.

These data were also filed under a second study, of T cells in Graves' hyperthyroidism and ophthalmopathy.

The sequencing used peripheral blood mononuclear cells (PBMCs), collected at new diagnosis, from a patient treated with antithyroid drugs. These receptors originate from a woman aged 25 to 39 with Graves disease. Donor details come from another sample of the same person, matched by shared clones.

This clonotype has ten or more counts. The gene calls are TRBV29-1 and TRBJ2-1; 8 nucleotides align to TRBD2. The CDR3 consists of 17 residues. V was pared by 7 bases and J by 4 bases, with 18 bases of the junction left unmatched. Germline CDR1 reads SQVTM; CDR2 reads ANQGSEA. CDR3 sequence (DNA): TGCAGCGCCGACGCCGACCGGGGGGGGCAAGTTTACAATGAGCAGTTCTTC. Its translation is CSADADRGGQVYNEQFF.

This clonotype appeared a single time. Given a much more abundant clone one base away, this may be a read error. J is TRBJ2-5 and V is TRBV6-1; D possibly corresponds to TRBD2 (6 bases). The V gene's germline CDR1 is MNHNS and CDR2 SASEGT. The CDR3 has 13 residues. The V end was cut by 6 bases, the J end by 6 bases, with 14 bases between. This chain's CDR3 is CASSGTGAKTQYF. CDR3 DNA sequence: TGTGCCAGCAGCGGGACTGGAGCGAAGACCCAGTACTTC.

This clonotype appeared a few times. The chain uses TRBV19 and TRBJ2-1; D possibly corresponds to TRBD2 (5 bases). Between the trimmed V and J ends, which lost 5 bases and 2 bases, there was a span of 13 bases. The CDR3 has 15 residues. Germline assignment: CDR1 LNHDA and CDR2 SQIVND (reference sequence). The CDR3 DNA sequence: TGTGCCAGTAGTTCCCCGGAGGTGGCCTACAATGAGCAGTTCTTC. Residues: CASSSPEVAYNEQFF.

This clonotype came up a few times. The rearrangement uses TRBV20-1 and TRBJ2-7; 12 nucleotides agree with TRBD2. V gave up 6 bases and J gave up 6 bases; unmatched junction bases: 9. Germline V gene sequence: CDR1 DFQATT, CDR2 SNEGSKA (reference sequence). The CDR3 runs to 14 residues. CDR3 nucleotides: TGCAGTGCCATAAAAACTAGCGGGAGGTCCGAGCAGTACTTC. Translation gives CSAIKTSGRSEQYF.

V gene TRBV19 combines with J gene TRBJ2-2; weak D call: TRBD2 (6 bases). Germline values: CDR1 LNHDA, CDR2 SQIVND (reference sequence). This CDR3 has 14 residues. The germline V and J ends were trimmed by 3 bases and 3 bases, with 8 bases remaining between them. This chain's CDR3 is CASSMGGYTGELFF. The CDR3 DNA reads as TGTGCCAGTAGTATGGGGGGTTACACCGGGGAGCTGTTTTTT.

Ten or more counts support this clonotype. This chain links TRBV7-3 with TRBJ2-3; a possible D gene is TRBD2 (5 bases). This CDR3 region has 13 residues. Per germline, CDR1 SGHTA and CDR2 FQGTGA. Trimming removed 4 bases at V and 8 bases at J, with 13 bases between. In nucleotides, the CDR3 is TGTGCCAGCAGCTCCCCTCCTAGCCTTACGCAGTATTTT. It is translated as CASSSPPSLTQYF.

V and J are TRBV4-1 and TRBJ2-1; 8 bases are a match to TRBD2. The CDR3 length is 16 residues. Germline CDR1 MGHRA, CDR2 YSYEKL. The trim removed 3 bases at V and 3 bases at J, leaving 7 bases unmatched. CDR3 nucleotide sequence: TGCGCCAGCAGCCAGGCACTAGCGGCCCTCTACAATGAGCAGTTCTTC. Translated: CASSQALAALYNEQFF.

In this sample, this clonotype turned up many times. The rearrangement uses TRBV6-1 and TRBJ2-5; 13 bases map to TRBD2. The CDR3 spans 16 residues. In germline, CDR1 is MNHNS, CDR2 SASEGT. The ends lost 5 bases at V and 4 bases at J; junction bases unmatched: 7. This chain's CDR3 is CASSPILAGGGETQYF. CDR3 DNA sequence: TGTGCCAGCAGTCCAATACTAGCGGGAGGGGGAGAGACCCAGTACTTC.

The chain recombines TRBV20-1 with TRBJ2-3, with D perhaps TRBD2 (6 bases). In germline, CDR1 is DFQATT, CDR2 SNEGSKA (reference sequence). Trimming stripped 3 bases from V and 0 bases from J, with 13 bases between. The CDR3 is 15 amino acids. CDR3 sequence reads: CSARDPGVSTDTQYF. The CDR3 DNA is TGCAGTGCTAGGGACCCGGGGGTTAGCACAGATACGCAGTATTTT.

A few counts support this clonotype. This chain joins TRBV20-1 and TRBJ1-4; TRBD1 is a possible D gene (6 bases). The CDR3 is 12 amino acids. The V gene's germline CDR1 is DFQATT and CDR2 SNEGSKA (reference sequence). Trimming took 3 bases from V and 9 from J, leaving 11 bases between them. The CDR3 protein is CSASGQGKKLFF. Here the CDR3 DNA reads TGCAGTGCTAGTGGGCAGGGGAAAAAACTGTTTTTT.

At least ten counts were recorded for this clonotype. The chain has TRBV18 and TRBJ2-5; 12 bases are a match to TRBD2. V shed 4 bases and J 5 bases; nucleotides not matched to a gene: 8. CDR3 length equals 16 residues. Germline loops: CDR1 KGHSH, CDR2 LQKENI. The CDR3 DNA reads TGTGCCAGCTCACGACTAGCGGGAGAGGTCATGGAGACCCAGTACTTC. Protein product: CASSRLAGEVMETQYF.

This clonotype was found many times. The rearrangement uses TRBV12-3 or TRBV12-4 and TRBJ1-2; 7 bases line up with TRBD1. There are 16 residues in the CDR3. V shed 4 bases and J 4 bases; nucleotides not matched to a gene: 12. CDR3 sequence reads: CASSSNRRGSVYGYTF. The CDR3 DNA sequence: TGTGCCAGCAGTTCCAACCGCAGGGGGTCTGTCTATGGCTACACCTTC.

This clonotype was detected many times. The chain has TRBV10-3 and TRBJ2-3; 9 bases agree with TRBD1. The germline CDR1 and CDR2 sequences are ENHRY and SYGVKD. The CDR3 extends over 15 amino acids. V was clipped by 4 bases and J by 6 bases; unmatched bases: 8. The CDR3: CAISASGQGFDTQYF. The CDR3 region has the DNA TGTGCCATCAGTGCTTCGGGACAGGGTTTTGATACGCAGTATTTT.

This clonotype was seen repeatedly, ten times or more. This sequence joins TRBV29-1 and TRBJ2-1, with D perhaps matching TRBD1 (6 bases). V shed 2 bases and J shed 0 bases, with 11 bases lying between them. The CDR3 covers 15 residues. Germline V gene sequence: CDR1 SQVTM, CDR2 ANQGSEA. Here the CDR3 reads CSVERGLSSYNEQFF. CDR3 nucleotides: TGCAGCGTTGAAAGGGGGTTGAGCTCCTACAATGAGCAGTTCTTC.

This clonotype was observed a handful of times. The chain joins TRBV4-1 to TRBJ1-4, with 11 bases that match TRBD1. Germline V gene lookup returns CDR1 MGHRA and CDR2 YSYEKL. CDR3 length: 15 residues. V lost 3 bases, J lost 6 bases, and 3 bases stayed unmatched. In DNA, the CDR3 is TGCGCCAGCAGCCACCCGGGACAGGGGGATGAAAAACTGTTTTTT. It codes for CASSHPGQGDEKLFF.

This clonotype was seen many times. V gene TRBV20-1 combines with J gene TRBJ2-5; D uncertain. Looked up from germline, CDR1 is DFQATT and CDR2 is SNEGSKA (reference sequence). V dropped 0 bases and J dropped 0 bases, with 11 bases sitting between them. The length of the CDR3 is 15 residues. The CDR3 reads CSARDLGWYQETQYF. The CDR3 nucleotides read TGCAGTGCTAGAGATCTTGGGTGGTACCAAGAGACCCAGTACTTC.

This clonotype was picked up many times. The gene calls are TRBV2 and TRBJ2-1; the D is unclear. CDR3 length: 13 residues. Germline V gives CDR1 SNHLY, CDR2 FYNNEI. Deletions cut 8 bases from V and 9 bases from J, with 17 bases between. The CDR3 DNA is TGTGCCAGCCGATCTATATTAAAGTCTGAGCAGTTCTTC. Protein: CASRSILKSEQFF.

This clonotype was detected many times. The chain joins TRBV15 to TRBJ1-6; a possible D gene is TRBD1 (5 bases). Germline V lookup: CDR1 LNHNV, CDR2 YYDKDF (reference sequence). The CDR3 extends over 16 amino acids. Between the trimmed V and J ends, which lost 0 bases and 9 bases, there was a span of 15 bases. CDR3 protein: CATSRDYKGSGSPLHF. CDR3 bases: TGTGCCACCAGCAGAGATTACAAGGGGTCAGGTTCACCCCTCCACTTT. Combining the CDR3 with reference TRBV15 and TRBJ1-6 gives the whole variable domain DAMVIQNPRYQVTQFGKPVTLSCSQTLNHNVMYWYQQKSSQAPKLLFHYYDKDFNNEADTPDNFQSRRPNTSFCFLDIRSPGLGDTAMYLCATSRDYKGSGSPLHFGNGTRLTVT.

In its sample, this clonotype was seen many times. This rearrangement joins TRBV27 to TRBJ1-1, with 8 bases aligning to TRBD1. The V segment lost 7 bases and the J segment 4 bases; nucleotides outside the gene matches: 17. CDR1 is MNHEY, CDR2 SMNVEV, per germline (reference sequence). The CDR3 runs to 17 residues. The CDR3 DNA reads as TGTGCCAGCACCCCCCGGACAGGGATGGTTGGTCGCACTGAAGCTTTCTTT. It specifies CASTPRTGMVGRTEAFF.

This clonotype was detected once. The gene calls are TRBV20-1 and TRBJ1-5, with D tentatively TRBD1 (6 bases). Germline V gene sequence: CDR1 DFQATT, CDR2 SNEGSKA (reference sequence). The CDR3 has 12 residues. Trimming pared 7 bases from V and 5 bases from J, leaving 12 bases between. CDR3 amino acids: CSGKRGDQPQHF. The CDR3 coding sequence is TGCAGTGGCAAGAGGGGGGATCAGCCCCAGCATTTT.

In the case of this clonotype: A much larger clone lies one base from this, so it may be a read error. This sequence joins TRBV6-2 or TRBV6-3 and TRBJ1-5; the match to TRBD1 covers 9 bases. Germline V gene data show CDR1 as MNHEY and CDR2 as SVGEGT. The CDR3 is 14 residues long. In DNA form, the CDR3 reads TGTGCCAGCAGTACACGGACAGGGGATCAGCCCCAGGATTTT. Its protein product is CASSTRTGDQPQDF.

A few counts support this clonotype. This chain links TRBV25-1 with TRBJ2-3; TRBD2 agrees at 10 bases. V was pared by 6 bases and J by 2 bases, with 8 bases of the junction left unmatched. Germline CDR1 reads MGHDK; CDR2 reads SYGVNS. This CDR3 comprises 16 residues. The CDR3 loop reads CASRDRLAGTTDTQYF. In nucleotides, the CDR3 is TGTGCCAGCAGGGACCGACTAGCGGGTACCACAGATACGCAGTATTTT.

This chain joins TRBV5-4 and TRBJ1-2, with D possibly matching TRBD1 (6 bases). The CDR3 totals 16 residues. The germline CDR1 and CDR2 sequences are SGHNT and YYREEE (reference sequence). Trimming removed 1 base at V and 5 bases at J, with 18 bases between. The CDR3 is CASSLSPRQVAYGYTF. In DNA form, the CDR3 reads TGTGCCAGCAGCTTGTCCCCCAGACAGGTAGCTTATGGCTACACCTTC.